The source of this T cell receptor beta chain is a study of T cell repertoires in cytomegalovirus infection. TCRdb used MiXCR to reprocess the reads, holding one entry per CDR3 protein. The table includes around 430,000 distinct CDR3 sequences, about two fifths detected once. This clonotype has just one count. The target antigen is unknown. This CDR3 comprises 16 residues. Germline assignment: CDR1 LNHNV and CDR2 YYDKDF (reference sequence). The trim removed 0 bases at V and 1 base at J, leaving 4 bases unmatched. This material consisted of cultured PBMCs, taken from culture after CMV antigen stimulation. The receptor was isolated from a human donor in good health (CMV status not recorded). Some clones in this sample may be carry-over from other donors' samples. The J gene is TRBJ2-7, the V gene TRBV15; 9 nucleotides match TRBD2. The CDR3 protein is CATSREDSGGSYEQYF. CDR3 nucleotides: TGTGCCACCAGCAGAGAGGATAGCGGGGGATCCTACGAGCAGTACTTC.